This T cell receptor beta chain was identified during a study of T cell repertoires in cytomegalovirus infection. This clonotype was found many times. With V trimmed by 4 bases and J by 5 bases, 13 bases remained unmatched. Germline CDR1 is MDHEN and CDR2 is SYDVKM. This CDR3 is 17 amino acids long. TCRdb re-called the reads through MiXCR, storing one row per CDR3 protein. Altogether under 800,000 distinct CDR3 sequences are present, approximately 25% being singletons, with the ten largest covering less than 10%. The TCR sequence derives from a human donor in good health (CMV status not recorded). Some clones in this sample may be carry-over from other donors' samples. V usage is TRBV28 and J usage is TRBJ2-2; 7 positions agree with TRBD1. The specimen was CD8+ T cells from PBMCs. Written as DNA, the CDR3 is TGTGCCAGCAGTTCACGACGGACAGGTCACTTAACCGGGGAGCTGTTTTTT. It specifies CASSSRRTGHLTGELFF.